One sample yielded the 7 T cell receptor beta chains listed below, sequenced in a study of blood T cells in healthy people across ages (dated by TCRdb to about 2015). The library was produced with 5' RACE. For sequencing, an Illumina HiSeq 2500 was employed. A second PCR of roughly 6 to 11 cycles was performed with a sample-barcoded 5' primer and a J-beta primer mix. Through fastp at Q25 and MiXCR, TCRdb rebuilt clones from the public reads, retaining in-frame beta chains. Entries are consolidated by CDR3 protein sequence, retaining the most common genes and DNA. In this sample the table shows some 1.5 million distinct CDR3 sequences, approximately 43% of which occur a single time. The top ten constitute about 3.8% of the sample. Sequences were obtained from blood. These receptors were collected from a woman younger than 35 in good health.

This chain joins TRBV7-3 and TRBJ2-2; 9 bases map to TRBD1. Germline CDR1 is SGHTA and CDR2 is FQGTGA. The V gene end was trimmed by 5 bases and the J gene end by 2 bases; junction bases not matched to a gene: 6. CDR3 size: 16 residues. The CDR3 DNA reads as TGTGCCAGCAGCACAGGACAGGGGAAAAACACCGGGGAGCTGTTTTTT. Translating gives CASSTGQGKNTGELFF. The complete variable domain, with remaining parts taken from reference TRBV7-3 and TRBJ2-2, reads GAGVSQTPSNKVTEKGKYVELRCDPISGHTALYWYRQSLGQGPEFLIYFQGTGAADDSGLPNDRFFAVRPEGSVSTLKIQRTERGDSAVYLCASSTGQGKNTGELFFGEGSRLTVL.

This rearrangement joins TRBV20-1 to TRBJ2-1; D not resolved. Germline-derived CDR1 and CDR2 are DFQATT and SNEGSKA (reference sequence). The V end was cut by 1 base, the J end by 5 bases, with 12 bases between. The CDR3 consists of 14 residues. This chain's CDR3 is CSARGPGPHNEQFF. The CDR3 DNA is TGCAGTGCTAGAGGCCCGGGTCCGCACAATGAGCAGTTCTTC.

This chain uses TRBV27 with TRBJ2-7, with D possibly called TRBD1 or TRBD2 (5 bases each). The CDR3 loop spans 15 amino acids. The V gene lost 4 bases and the J gene lost 2 bases, with 15 bases spanning the gap. CDR1 MNHEY and CDR2 SMNVEV come from the germline V gene (reference sequence). This chain's CDR3 is CASSYYRDGTYEQYF. DNA for the CDR3: TGTGCCAGCAGTTATTATCGGGACGGAACCTACGAGCAGTACTTC.

The chain's CDR3 is CSAQQTGVPFTTYNEQFF. The CDR3, as DNA: TGCAGTGCCCAACAGACAGGGGTCCCTTTTACCACCTACAATGAGCAGTTCTTC. This sequence joins TRBV20-1 and TRBJ2-1; 8 positions match TRBD1. The germline V gene encodes CDR1 DFQATT and CDR2 SNEGSKA (reference sequence). CDR3 size: 18 residues. Losses at the gene ends were 6 bases for V and 2 bases for J; bases not matched to a gene: 18.

This sequence joins TRBV6-5 and TRBJ2-5; D unclear. CDR1 and CDR2 from the germline V gene are MNHEY and SVGAGI. V was clipped by 0 bases and J by 6 bases, with 14 bases between them. This CDR3 comprises 15 residues. For the CDR3, the DNA is TGTGCCAGCAGTTACTCGATGCAACTTTTGCAGACCCAGTACTTC. It translates to CASSYSMQLLQTQYF.

The V gene is TRBV25-1, the J gene TRBJ2-4, with TRBD2 matching over 16 bases. V trimming: 2 bases; J trimming: 6 bases; junction bases outside the gene matches: 13. The CDR3 has 20 amino acids. Germline V gene sequence: CDR1 MGHDK, CDR2 SYGVNS. CDR3 sequence (DNA): TGTGCCAGCAGTGAACCAAAGGGACTAGCGGGAGGGCCTAGAGCAAACATTCAGTACTTC. Residues: CASSEPKGLAGGPRANIQYF. Supplemented by reference TRBV25-1 and TRBJ2-4, the full variable domain reads EADIYQTPRYLVIGTGKKITLECSQTMGHDKMYWYQQDPGMELHLIHYSYGVNSTEKGDLSSESTVSRIRTEHFPLTLESARPSHTSQYLCASSEPKGLAGGPRANIQYFGAGTRLSVL.

The J gene is TRBJ2-5, the V gene TRBV29-1; possibly TRBD2 for D (5 bases). Trimming took 3 bases from V and 4 from J, leaving 12 bases between them. The length of the CDR3 is 13 residues. From germline, CDR1 is SQVTM and CDR2 ANQGSEA. Written as DNA, the CDR3 is TGCAGCGTTGACCTTATACGGGGAGAGACCCAGTACTTC. Residues: CSVDLIRGETQYF.